A selection of T cell receptor beta chains follows, all from one sample in a study of shared clonotypes between healthy human individuals. TCRdb's copy holds only in-frame clones and misses some; the assay was immunoSEQ multiplex PCR. Here the sample spans some 2,500,000 clones, 93% being singletons. Sequencing input: naive CD4+ T cells from PBMCs. These receptor sequences come from a man aged 18 to 30 in good health. Some clones in this sample may be carry-over from other donors' samples. CDR3s include the opening cysteine and the closing phenylalanine or tryptophan. D genes are given only for firm matches. Expanded clones are given a class, and other clones once, few, many or no size at all.

v_gene	abundance	j_gene	d_gene	CDR3aa	CDR3nt
TRBV5-4	once	TRBJ2-2	TRBD1	CASRPTGGIVTGELFF	TGTGCCAGCAGGCCGACAGGGGGGATTGTCACCGGGGAGCTGTTTTTT
TRBV4-1	.	TRBJ2-3	TRBD2	CASSQDPGNSGGRYDTQYF	TGCGCCAGCAGCCAAGATCCAGGAAACTCGGGAGGTCGTTACGATACGCAGTATTTT
TRBV7-9	.	TRBJ1-5	.	CASSPSGVGRGGPQHF	TGTGCCAGCAGCCCGAGTGGAGTGGGACGAGGAGGGCCCCAGCATTTT
TRBV6-1	.	TRBJ1-5	.	CASSELRGGPQHF	TGTGCCAGCAGTGAATTAAGGGGGGGGCCCCAGCATTTT
TRBV29-1	.	TRBJ2-7	.	CSVLELYEQYF	TGCAGCGTTTTGGAACTCTACGAGCAGTACTTC
TRBV9	.	TRBJ2-3	.	CASSAQGGGPDTQYF	TGTGCCAGCAGCGCACAGGGGGGAGGGCCAGATACGCAGTATTTT
TRBV9	.	TRBJ2-7	.	CASSGGQPRDEQYF	TGTGCCAGCAGTGGAGGACAGCCTCGAGACGAGCAGTACTTC
TRBV28	.	TRBJ1-5	.	CASSHGGGNQPQHF	TGTGCCAGCAGCCATGGGGGTGGCAATCAGCCCCAGCATTTT
TRBV28	.	TRBJ2-2	TRBD1	CASSSPGQGRAGELFF	TGTGCCAGCAGTTCGCCGGGACAGGGAAGGGCCGGGGAGCTGTTTTTT
TRBV7-9	.	TRBJ1-1	.	CASSWSGNTEAFF	TGTGCCAGCAGCTGGTCGGGGAACACTGAAGCTTTCTTT
TRBV27	few	TRBJ1-2	.	CASSLPGNYGYTF	TGTGCCAGCAGTTTGCCGGGGAACTATGGCTACACCTTC
TRBV6-6	.	TRBJ2-7	TRBD1	CASIQTPGQGYEQYF	TGTGCCAGCATCCAAACACCGGGACAGGGCTACGAGCAGTACTTC
TRBV10-3	.	TRBJ2-5	.	CAIKTVQETQYF	TGTGCCATTAAGACAGTCCAAGAGACCCAGTACTTC
TRBV7-9	.	TRBJ1-2	.	CASSFTRGWGYTF	TGTGCCAGCAGCTTTACCCGGGGCTGGGGCTACACCTTC
TRBV5-1	.	TRBJ2-3	.	CASSLGQTLTDTQYF	TGCGCCAGCAGCTTGGGACAGACACTCACAGATACGCAGTATTTT
TRBV6-5	.	TRBJ1-1	.	CASTGTAEQRAFF	TGTGCCAGCACCGGGACGGCTGAACAACGAGCTTTCTTT
TRBV18	once	TRBJ2-3	.	CASSPRPLLGQATYTDTQYF	TGTGCCAGCTCACCACGGCCTCTCTTGGGTCAGGCCACCTACACAGATACGCAGTATTTT
TRBV2	.	TRBJ2-7	.	CASSVDRSYEQYF	TGTGCCAGCAGTGTAGACAGGAGCTACGAGCAGTACTTC
TRBV6-5	.	TRBJ1-5	.	CASSLRGQPQHF	TGTGCCAGCAGTCTAAGGGGCCAGCCCCAGCATTTT
TRBV7-3	.	TRBJ2-2	TRBD1	CASSLGNRGPQTGELFF	TGTGCCAGCAGCTTAGGGAACAGGGGGCCGCAAACCGGGGAGCTGTTTTTT
TRBV2	.	TRBJ2-7	.	CASGTDIPGVEQYF	TGTGCCAGCGGCACAGACATCCCCGGGGTGGAGCAGTACTTC
TRBV5-4	.	TRBJ2-3	TRBD2	CASSLRTSGRGTDTQYF	TGTGCCAGCAGCTTGAGGACTAGCGGGAGGGGAACAGATACGCAGTATTTT
TRBV6-5	once	TRBJ1-2	TRBD1	CASSSSPGQGFLSF	TGTGCCAGCAGTTCCTCCCCGGGACAGGGGTTTCTAAGCTTC
TRBV6-1	.	TRBJ1-2	.	CASTAISAGYTF	TGTGCCAGCACCGCGATATCGGCTGGCTACACCTTC
TRBV27	.	TRBJ2-1	TRBD2	CASTPLAWASGRDVEQFF	TGTGCCAGCACCCCTTTAGCCTGGGCTAGCGGGAGGGATGTTGAGCAGTTCTTC
TRBV7-9	.	TRBJ2-7	TRBD1	CASFRTGSSYEQYF	TGTGCCAGCTTCAGGACAGGAAGCTCCTACGAGCAGTACTTC
TRBV29-1	.	TRBJ2-7	.	CSVTYKNGPYEQYF	TGCAGCGTGACCTACAAAAACGGCCCCTACGAGCAGTACTTC
TRBV28	.	TRBJ2-1	TRBD1	CDRLGQTNNEQFF	TGTGATCGTTTGGGACAGACGAACAATGAGCAGTTCTTC
TRBV29-1	.	TRBJ2-2	TRBD2	CSVGGLAGGTGELFF	TGCAGCGTTGGTGGGCTAGCGGGAGGAACCGGGGAGCTGTTTTTT
TRBV5-4	once	TRBJ2-3	TRBD2	CASSLQAGAPDTQYF	TGTGCCAGCAGCTTACAGGCGGGAGCGCCAGATACGCAGTATTTT
TRBV11-2	.	TRBJ2-7	.	CASSKFPGVLYEQYF	TGTGCCAGCAGCAAATTCCCGGGGGTTCTTTACGAGCAGTACTTC
TRBV5-1	.	TRBJ2-1	.	CASSPTSPSSYNEQFF	TGCGCCAGCAGCCCAACTAGCCCGAGCTCCTACAATGAGCAGTTCTTC
TRBV5-1	once	TRBJ1-2	TRBD1	CASSPVGQGVKDGYTF	TGCGCCAGCAGCCCAGTAGGACAGGGGGTAAAAGATGGCTACACCTTC
TRBV9	.	TRBJ1-1	.	CASSVGPGGGTEAFF	TGTGCCAGCAGCGTAGGCCCCGGGGGGGGCACTGAAGCTTTCTTT
TRBV7-2	once	TRBJ2-1	.	CASSQGGSYNEQFF	TGTGCCAGCAGCCAGGGGGGATCCTACAATGAGCAGTTCTTC
TRBV30	.	TRBJ2-1	.	CAWSVDSYNEQFF	TGTGCCTGGAGTGTGGACAGCTACAATGAGCAGTTCTTC
TRBV7-2	.	TRBJ1-2	.	CASSVSPHGNGYTF	TGTGCCAGCAGCGTCTCCCCTCACGGGAATGGCTACACCTTC
TRBV18	.	TRBJ2-2	.	CASSPAPPGELFF	TGTGCCAGCTCACCAGCGCCCCCCGGGGAGCTGTTTTTT
TRBV30	few	TRBJ1-1	TRBD1	CAWIAGTGNTEAFF	TGTGCCTGGATAGCCGGGACAGGGAACACTGAAGCTTTCTTT
TRBV29-1	.	TRBJ1-2	.	CSVDPNTLNYGYTF	TGCAGCGTGGACCCTAATACCCTTAACTATGGCTACACCTTC
TRBV28	.	TRBJ1-1	TRBD1	CASSPTDRGNTEAFF	TGTGCCAGCAGTCCCACAGACAGGGGGAACACTGAAGCTTTCTTT
TRBV28	.	TRBJ2-7	TRBD1	CASRTGGSDLYEQYF	TGTGCCAGTCGGACAGGGGGTTCCGACCTCTACGAGCAGTACTTC
TRBV27	few	TRBJ2-7	.	CATGGEYEQYF	TGTGCCACCGGGGGTGAGTACGAGCAGTACTTC
TRBV28	.	TRBJ1-1	.	CASLFIRGSSMNTEAFF	TGTGCCAGCTTATTTATCAGGGGCAGTTCGATGAACACTGAAGCTTTCTTT